The clone carrying this T cell receptor (beta chain) was detected only a few times. What it binds is unknown. This specimen comes from a study of T-cell memory formation after mild COVID-19. Study summary: TCR clusters largely stayed donor specific. Overall study results and limits: Nothing confirmed that second-wave clones peaking on day 37 were specific for SARS-CoV-2. Cross-reactive memory apparently joined, as some responding clones appeared in pre-infection memory. Most CD4+ clones that shrank were in CM and EM, while CD8+ ones turned up in EMRA.

Via MiXCR, TCRdb re-called the 5' RACE reads, giving one row per CDR3 protein. The table includes hundreds of thousands of distinct CDR3 sequences, approximately 15% detected once. The junction had 10 bases not matched to a gene; V was cut back by 6 bases and J by 8 bases. Per the germline V gene, CDR1 is MNHEY and CDR2 is SVGEGT. The length of the CDR3 is 15 residues. The sequence derives from an adult woman who had mild COVID-19 (a few samples of this study predate the infection). Cell type and time point are not known. V usage is TRBV6-2 or TRBV6-3 and J usage is TRBJ1-2; the match to TRBD1 covers 12 bases. Specimen: PBMCs or a T cell subset sorted from them (not recorded which). The CDR3 DNA is TGTGCCAGCAGCCGCCGGGGACAGGGGGCGTTCGGCTACACCTTC. Protein: CASSRRGQGAFGYTF.